Shown below are 4 T cell receptor beta chains from a single sample sequenced in a study of cytomegalovirus exposure and HLA in healthy donors. It was with 60 Vbeta and 13 Jbeta primers that the PCR ran. Data came from immunoSEQ multiplex PCR; TCRdb stores just in-frame clones and leaves some out. The table shows approximately 110,000 clones, with about 84% occurring only once. The sequencing sample was made of PBMCs. The receptors stem from a man between 40 and 49 years old in good health and CMV-seronegative.

The chain couples TRBV4-3 to TRBJ1-5; TRBD1 is a possible D gene (5 bases). The CDR3 is 15 amino acids. Trimming removed 3 bases at V and 4 bases at J, with 13 bases between. The germline V gene encodes CDR1 LGHNA and CDR2 YSLEER. Written as DNA, the CDR3 is TGCGCCAGCAGCCAGGAACGGGGGGGGAATCAGCCCCAGCATTTT. This encodes CASSQERGGNQPQHF.

This chain links TRBV11-1 with TRBJ2-7, with D possibly matching TRBD1 (5 bases). Trimming removed 1 base from V and 6 bases from J, with 10 bases in between. CDR1 and CDR2 from the germline V gene are SGHAT and FQDESV (reference sequence). CDR3 size: 13 residues. CDR3 bases: TGTGCCAGCAGCTTAGATGGGGCGCCCGAGCAGTACTTC. It encodes CASSLDGAPEQYF.

The chain has TRBV7-2 and TRBJ1-2; 8 positions agree with TRBD1. Losses at the gene ends were 2 bases for V and 6 bases for J; bases not matched to a gene: 5. There are 14 residues in the CDR3. Germline V gene data show CDR1 as SGHTA and CDR2 as FQGNSA. For the CDR3, the DNA is TGTGCCAGCAGCTTACTGGGACAGGACCATGGCTACACCTTC. Its translation: CASSLLGQDHGYTF.

This clone was counted only a few times. The rearrangement links TRBV5-6 to TRBJ1-2; TRBD1 agrees at 7 bases. Germline-derived CDR1 and CDR2 are SGHDT and YYEEEE. With V trimmed by 4 bases and J by 8 bases, 17 bases remained unmatched. The CDR3 is 16 amino acids. The CDR3 nucleotides read TGTGCCAGCAGCCCAAGCCAGGGGGACCTGAGGGAGGGCTACACCTTC. Translation gives CASSPSQGDLREGYTF.